The T cell receptor (beta chain) under discussion was sequenced for a study of patients and donors after allogeneic stem cell transplantation. TCRdb re-derived calls from the RT-PCR reads in MiXCR, one entry per CDR3 protein. Among roughly 880,000 distinct CDR3 sequences listed, around 17% were seen once. The receptor's source is a human donor who was either an allogeneic HSCT recipient or a stem cell or donor lymphocyte infusion donor (not recorded which). It is not recorded whose cells these are; they may come from a transplant donor. Sequencing was performed on blood, either unsorted or a sorted T cell fraction (not recorded which).

The CDR3 DNA reads as TGTGCCAGCAGCGGAGACAGGGTCGGCACAGATACGCAGTATTTT. This gives the protein CASSGDRVGTDTQYF. The chain combines TRBV4-2 with TRBJ2-3, with 7 positions matching TRBD1. After removal of 5 bases from V and 1 base from J, the junction contained 6 bases not matched to a gene. Germline CDR1 is LGHNA and CDR2 is YNFKEQ. The CDR3 is made up of 15 amino acids.